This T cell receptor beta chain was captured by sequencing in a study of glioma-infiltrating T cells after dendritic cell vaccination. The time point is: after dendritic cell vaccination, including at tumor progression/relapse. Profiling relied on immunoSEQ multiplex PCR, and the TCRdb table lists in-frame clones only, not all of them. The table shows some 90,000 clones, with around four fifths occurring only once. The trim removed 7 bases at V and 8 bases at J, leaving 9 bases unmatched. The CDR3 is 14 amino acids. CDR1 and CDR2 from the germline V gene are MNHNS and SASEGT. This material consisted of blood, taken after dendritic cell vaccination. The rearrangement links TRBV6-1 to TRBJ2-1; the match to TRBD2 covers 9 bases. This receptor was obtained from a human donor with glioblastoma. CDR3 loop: CASKGLAGFDEQFF. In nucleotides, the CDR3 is TGTGCCAGCAAGGGGCTAGCGGGGTTTGATGAGCAGTTCTTC.